A single sample is the source of the 13 T cell receptor beta chains below, sequenced in a study of blood T cell repertoires in COVID-19. Using immunoSEQ multiplex PCR, the repertoire was profiled, and TCRdb retains in-frame clones only, with some absent. The data show 200,000 to 250,000 clones, approximately 87% seen once. Sample: peripheral blood. The receptor set was obtained from a man in his fifties or sixties with acute or convalescent COVID-19.

The CDR3 DNA reads TGCGCCAGCAGCCAGCTGCTCAGGACCTACGAGCAGTACTTC. Encoded protein: CASSQLLRTYEQYF. This chain joins TRBV4-1 and TRBJ2-7; no clear D gene. Trimming removed 3 bases from V and 2 bases from J, with 11 bases in between. The CDR3 is 14 residues long. Germline values: CDR1 MGHRA, CDR2 YSYEKL.

About this clone itself: The sample holds other DNA sequences that translate to the same CDR3. The rearrangement uses TRBV7-9 and TRBJ2-3; 8 bases are shared with TRBD2. Germline V gene sequence: CDR1 SEHNR, CDR2 FQNEAQ (reference sequence). Germline trimming cut 5 bases from V and 1 base from J; bases unmatched to any gene: 5. CDR3 length: 15 amino acids. The CDR3 here is CASSRTAGGTDTQYF. In nucleotides, the CDR3 is TGTGCCAGCAGCAGGACAGCGGGGGGCACAGATACGCAGTATTTT.

This clone occurred once. The J gene is TRBJ1-4, the V gene TRBV5-6, with D perhaps TRBD1 (6 bases). CDR3 length equals 16 residues. The V gene's germline CDR1 is SGHDT and CDR2 YYEEEE. Trimming shortened V by 1 base and J by 8 bases, and 18 bases separated the two germline ends. In DNA form, the CDR3 reads TGTGCCAGCAGCTTGTTCTTCCCGACAGGCCCAGAAAAACTGTTTTTT. The encoded protein is CASSLFFPTGPEKLFF.

This clone was counted a few times. The V call is TRBV7-8, the J call TRBJ2-3, with 8 bases matching TRBD2. V shed 1 base and J 2 bases; nucleotides not matched to a gene: 5. Germline values: CDR1 SGHVS, CDR2 FQNEAQ. The CDR3 consists of 16 residues. CDR3 protein: CASSLVAGWDTDTQYF. The CDR3 DNA reads TGTGCCAGCAGCTTAGTAGCGGGGTGGGACACAGATACGCAGTATTTT.

The chain combines TRBV11-2 with TRBJ2-1; TRBD1 agrees at 8 bases. Germline assignment: CDR1 SGHAT and CDR2 FQNNGV. V was pared by 5 bases and J by 6 bases, with 15 bases of the junction left unmatched. The CDR3 is 17 residues long. The CDR3 protein is CASSMSGGPGRGNEQFF. Written as DNA, the CDR3 is TGTGCCAGCAGCATGTCAGGGGGCCCAGGTCGTGGCAATGAGCAGTTCTTC.

The chain carries TRBV12-3 or TRBV12-4 and TRBJ2-3; a weak D match, TRBD1 (5 bases). The ends were cut back, 1 base at V and 5 bases at J, with 7 bases in the middle. The CDR3 consists of 13 residues. The CDR3 DNA is TGTGCCAGCAGTTTAGAGCAGGGAGATACGCAGTATTTT. Protein sequence: CASSLEQGDTQYF.

This chain connects TRBV5-1 to TRBJ2-1; 13 nucleotides line up with TRBD2. Germline assignment: CDR1 SGHRS and CDR2 YFSETQ. The CDR3 is made up of 16 amino acids. Germline trimming cut 4 bases from V and 6 bases from J; bases unmatched to any gene: 7. DNA of the CDR3: TGCGCCAGCAGCCTCGGACTAGCGGGAGTAGGCAATGAGCAGTTCTTC. It specifies CASSLGLAGVGNEQFF.

This clone was seen more than once but under ten times. The J gene is TRBJ2-6, the V gene TRBV15; no clear D gene. This CDR3 has 16 residues. V lost 1 base, J lost 0 bases, and 7 bases lay in between. CDR1 is LNHNV, CDR2 YYDKDF, per germline (reference sequence). The CDR3 protein is CATSRVISSGANVLTF. As DNA, the CDR3 is TGTGCCACCAGCAGAGTAATCTCCTCTGGGGCCAACGTCCTGACTTTC.

This chain joins TRBV7-8 and TRBJ1-4; 8 nucleotides line up with TRBD1. This CDR3 has 15 residues. Germline-derived CDR1 and CDR2 are SGHVS and FQNEAQ. Losses at the gene ends were 5 bases for V and 8 bases for J; bases not matched to a gene: 10. CDR3 sequence: CASSPMTGAREKLFF. CDR3 in DNA: TGTGCCAGCAGCCCAATGACAGGGGCAAGGGAAAAACTGTTTTTT. The variable domain in full, with the rest retrieved from reference TRBV7-8 and TRBJ1-4, is GAGVSQSPRYKVAKRGQDVALRCDPISGHVSLFWYQQALGQGPEFLTYFQNEAQLDKSGLPSDRFFAERPEGSVSTLKIQRTQQEDSAVYLCASSPMTGAREKLFFGSGTQLSVL.

V is TRBV18 and J is TRBJ2-3, with D hard to call. This CDR3 contains 14 residues. The germline V gene has CDR1 KGHSH and CDR2 LQKENI. V dropped 1 base and J dropped 8 bases, with 13 bases sitting between them. CDR3 coding DNA: TGTGCCAGCTCACCACTTCTAGATCTGACTACGCAGTATTTT. This translates into CASSPLLDLTTQYF. Filled out from reference TRBV18 and TRBJ2-3, the complete variable domain reads NAGVMQNPRHLVRRRGQEARLRCSPMKGHSHVYWYRQLPEEGLKFMVYLQKENIIDESGMPKERFSAEFPKEGPSILRIQQVVRGDSAAYFCASSPLLDLTTQYFGPGTRLTVL.

This clone was detected only a few times. Within the sample, other DNA sequences also encode this same CDR3. The chain links TRBV4-1 to TRBJ2-7; tentative D call: TRBD1 (5 bases). The CDR3 runs 14 residues. Germline CDR1 reads MGHRA; CDR2 reads YSYEKL. V was shortened by 1 base and J by 2 bases, with 9 bases between the two germline ends. The CDR3 loop reads CASSQAGAAYEQYF. CDR3 nucleotides: TGCGCCAGCAGCCAAGCTGGGGCCGCCTACGAGCAGTACTTC.

The CDR3: CATADRGLSGNTIYF. The DNA of the CDR3 is TGTGCCACCGCGGACAGGGGGCTCTCTGGAAACACCATATATTTT. The rearrangement joins TRBV6-6 to TRBJ1-3; TRBD1 matches at 11 bases. Germline V gene sequence: CDR1 MNHNY, CDR2 SVGAGI (reference sequence). This CDR3 spans 15 amino acids. The ends lost 10 bases at V and 0 bases at J; junction bases unmatched: 5.

V gene TRBV19 combines with J gene TRBJ2-1; perhaps TRBD1 as D (5 bases). The V end lost 3 bases, the J end lost 5 bases, and 11 bases lay between the germline ends. Germline V CDR1 and CDR2: LNHDA, SQIVND (reference sequence). The CDR3 covers 14 residues. The CDR3 loop reads CASSILTADNEQFF. Written as DNA, the CDR3 is TGTGCCAGTAGTATCTTGACAGCCGACAATGAGCAGTTCTTC. Drawing the rest from reference TRBV19 and TRBJ2-1, the complete variable domain is DGGITQSPKYLFRKEGQNVTLSCEQNLNHDAMYWYRQDPGQGLRLIYYSQIVNDFQKGDIAEGYSVSREKKESFPLTVTSAQKNPTAFYLCASSILTADNEQFFGPGTRLTVL.